A selection of T cell receptor beta chains follows, all from one sample in a study of shared clonotypes between healthy human individuals. Produced via immunoSEQ multiplex PCR; TCRdb's table is partial and in-frame only. The sample gives approximately 2,000,000 clones, around 93% of which show up once; more than 0.35% is in the top ten. The sample consisted of naive CD4+ T cells from PBMCs. The receptors shown here come from a man aged 18 to 30 in good health. Some clones in this sample may be carry-over from other donors' samples. CDR3s include the opening cysteine and the closing phenylalanine or tryptophan. Each record gives: V gene, clone size, D gene, J gene, CDR3 DNA, CDR3 protein. A D gene is named only where the DNA matches it firmly. The size of a clone is reported for some rows only, either as once, few or many, or as a class for expanded clones.

TRBV28	NA	TRBD1	TRBJ1-2	TGTGCCAGCAGTCTCTCGTCCACAGGGGTTGGCTACACCTTC	CASSLSSTGVGYTF
TRBV5-1	NA	TRBD1	TRBJ2-4	TGCGCCAGCAGCTGGGATACCGGGACAGAGAAAGCCAAAAACATTCAGTACTTC	CASSWDTGTEKAKNIQYF
TRBV6-6	NA	NA	TRBJ1-5	TGTGCCACCCAATCCTCCGGGACGGGGAGCAATCAGCCCCAGCATTTT	CATQSSGTGSNQPQHF
TRBV9	once	NA	TRBJ1-4	TGTGCCAGCAGCGCCGGACGACAGGCAACTAATGAAAAACTGTTTTTT	CASSAGRQATNEKLFF
TRBV30	NA	TRBD2	TRBJ2-7	TGTGCCTGGATACCCGGACTAGCGGGACGCTCCTACGAGCAGTACTTC	CAWIPGLAGRSYEQYF
TRBV6-6	few	NA	TRBJ1-4	TGTGCCAGCCTCAGGGGCGCTAATGAAAAACTGTTTTTT	CASLRGANEKLFF
TRBV6-1	NA	NA	TRBJ2-3	TGTGCCAGCCAAACTTACCAGGGGTTGGCAGATACGCAGTATTTT	CASQTYQGLADTQYF
TRBV5-4	NA	NA	TRBJ2-2	TGTGCCAGCAGCTTTTGGGGGAACACCGGGGAGCTGTTTTTT	CASSFWGNTGELFF
TRBV6-4	NA	NA	TRBJ2-5	TGTGCCAGCAGTGACGAGGTGGCAGAAGAGACCCAGTACTTC	CASSDEVAEETQYF
TRBV29-1	NA	NA	TRBJ1-4	TGCAGCGTTGCAGGGGCTAATGAAAAACTGTTTTTT	CSVAGANEKLFF
TRBV28	NA	NA	TRBJ2-7	TGTGCCAGCAGGACTGGGGGGGCCTCGAGCTCCTACGAGCAGTACTTC	CASRTGGASSSYEQYF
TRBV20-1	NA	NA	TRBJ2-7	TGCAGTGCTAGAACCAGGGCCGAGCAGTACTTC	CSARTRAEQYF
TRBV7-9	once	TRBD1	TRBJ1-3	TGTGCCAGCAGCTTACTCCGCCCGGGACAGGGGGCATATGGAAACACCATATATTTT	CASSLLRPGQGAYGNTIYF
TRBV19	NA	TRBD1	TRBJ1-1	TGTGCCAGTAGTCACCGGGACAGGGTTGGGAACACTGAAGCTTTCTTT	CASSHRDRVGNTEAFF